These 26 T cell receptor beta chains came from one sample sequenced in a study of T cell responses to AZD1222 COVID-19 vaccine (dated by TCRdb to about 2021). The sample's time point label is to be understood as: baseline before first vaccination. To prepare the library, the immunoSEQ multiplex PCR assay was applied. TCRdb provides this immuneACCESS table in a form limited to in-frame rearrangements. Some clones are lacking; in checked studies, under half of them reflect an unresolved V gene, and why the rest are absent is not known. Recorded for this sample are some 140,000 clones; around 93% of them occurred a single time. The top ten clones comprise around 2.7% of the sample. Sequencing was performed on peripheral blood, taken on day 0 of AZD1222 vaccination. The receptor set was obtained from an adult in good health.

CDR3 nucleotides: TGTGCCAGTAGTGTTGGGACAGATATCTATGGCTACACCTTC. Translation gives CASSVGTDIYGYTF. The J gene is TRBJ1-2, the V gene TRBV19, with TRBD1 identical over 7 bases. Germline V lookup: CDR1 LNHDA, CDR2 SQIVND (reference sequence). The J segment lost 4 bases and the V segment lost 5 bases, leaving 7 bases of the junction unmatched. The CDR3 is made up of 14 amino acids.

The rearrangement links TRBV10-1 to TRBJ2-3, with 8 bases fitting TRBD2. The CDR3 extends over 17 amino acids. In germline, CDR1 is WNHNN, CDR2 SYGVQD (reference sequence). V lost 0 bases and J lost 0; bases outside the gene matches: 5. The CDR3 spells CASSESAGGPSTDTQYF. The CDR3 DNA reads as TGCGCCAGCAGTGAGTCGGCGGGGGGACCTAGCACAGATACGCAGTATTTT.

The CDR3 bases are TGTGCCAGCAGTTACGGCGGCCCAGGATATGGCTACACCTTC. This gives the protein CASSYGGPGYGYTF. The chain is built from TRBV6-5 and TRBJ1-2; D unclear. CDR1 and CDR2 from the germline V gene are MNHEY and SVGAGI. CDR3 length equals 14 residues. Deletions cut 2 bases from V and 5 bases from J, with 12 bases between.

The V gene is TRBV14, the J gene TRBJ2-7, with 8 nucleotides matching TRBD1. This CDR3 is 13 amino acids long. Losses at the gene ends were 8 bases for V and 6 bases for J; bases not matched to a gene: 9. Germline V lookup: CDR1 SGHDN, CDR2 FVKESK. The CDR3 protein is CASGGQGGSEQYF. CDR3 coding DNA: TGTGCCAGCGGAGGACAGGGAGGCAGCGAGCAGTACTTC. The full variable domain, its missing parts supplied by reference TRBV14 and TRBJ2-7, is EAGVTQFPSHSVIEKGQTVTLRCDPISGHDNLYWYRRVMGKEIKFLLHFVKESKQDESGMPNNRFLAERTGGTYSTLKVQPAELEDSGVYFCASGGQGGSEQYFGPGTRLTVT.

This clone was seen just once. The chain uses TRBV28 and TRBJ1-4, with 8 bases fitting TRBD1. The CDR3 covers 14 residues. Trimming took 4 bases from V and 7 from J; bases not matched to a gene: 5. CDR1 is MDHEN and CDR2 is SYDVKM in the germline V gene. CDR3 coding DNA: TGTGCCAGCAGTTGGGCAGGGGGCCTTGAAAAACTGTTTTTT. It is translated as CASSWAGGLEKLFF.

This sequence joins TRBV12-3 or TRBV12-4 and TRBJ2-1; D unclear. There are 13 residues in the CDR3. V was cut by 6 bases and J by 12 bases, with 18 bases left in between. DNA of the CDR3: TGTGCCAGCAGCTCTGCCGGGTACAAAGGGCAGTTCTTC. Amino acids: CASSSAGYKGQFF.

The chain has TRBV28 and TRBJ1-2, with 8 positions matching TRBD1. V was pared by 6 bases and J by 5 bases, with 8 bases of the junction left unmatched. CDR3 length equals 14 residues. CDR1 is MDHEN, CDR2 SYDVKM, per germline. DNA of the CDR3: TGTGCCAGCAGGCTCGGACAGGGTGCGTATGGCTACACCTTC. Protein sequence: CASRLGQGAYGYTF.

This chain connects TRBV12-3 or TRBV12-4 to TRBJ1-4; no clear D gene. This CDR3 region has 12 residues. Between the trimmed V and J ends, which lost 1 base and 7 bases, there was a span of 4 bases. The DNA of the CDR3 is TGTGCCAGCAGTTTAGGCGGTGAAAAACTGTTTTTT. Protein: CASSLGGEKLFF.

This clone was counted a few times. The V gene is TRBV6-4, the J gene TRBJ2-2, with 9 bases fitting TRBD1. The germline V gene has CDR1 MRHNA and CDR2 SNTAGT. There are 14 residues in the CDR3. The V segment lost 6 bases and the J segment 6 bases; nucleotides outside the gene matches: 5. CDR3: CASSGTGWSGELFF. CDR3 coding DNA: TGTGCCAGCAGCGGGACAGGGTGGTCCGGGGAGCTGTTTTTT.

This sequence joins TRBV5-6 and TRBJ2-5; tentative D call: TRBD2 (6 bases). Germline CDR1 SGHDT, CDR2 YYEEEE. The CDR3 sequence is 14 residues long. The ends were cut back, 0 bases at V and 7 bases at J, with 13 bases in the middle. The CDR3 coding sequence is TGTGCCAGCAGCTTGGTGGGGGGTAGGGGGACCCAGTACTTC. It yields the protein CASSLVGGRGTQYF.

The chain joins TRBV10-3 to TRBJ1-6; D remains unclear. Germline CDR1 and CDR2: ENHRY and SYGVKD. This CDR3 comprises 12 residues. Trimming cost V 0 bases and J 12 bases, with 6 bases left between them. For the CDR3, the DNA is TGTGCCATCAGTGAGTCTCAGAGACCCCTCCACTTT. It translates to CAISESQRPLHF.

CDR3 residues: CASGPAGRQGANEQFF. CDR3 bases: TGTGCTAGTGGCCCCGCAGGCCGACAGGGGGCTAATGAGCAGTTCTTC. This sequence joins TRBV12-5 and TRBJ2-1; 10 bases are a match to TRBD1. CDR1 is LGHNT and CDR2 is FRNRAP in the germline V gene. With 6 bases clipped from V and 7 bases from J, the junction kept 12 bases outside the gene matches. This CDR3 is built from 16 residues.

J is TRBJ2-3 and V is TRBV5-5; perhaps TRBD2 as D (5 bases). Germline assignment: CDR1 SGHKS and CDR2 YYEKEE (reference sequence). The CDR3 runs 13 residues. The V end lost 7 bases, the J end lost 6 bases, and 15 bases lay between the germline ends. The CDR3 reads CASGPDTGDTQYF. CDR3 nucleotide sequence: TGTGCCAGCGGACCTGATACGGGGGATACGCAGTATTTT.

The chain has TRBV13 and TRBJ2-3, with D perhaps matching TRBD1 or TRBD2 (6 bases each). Germline values: CDR1 PRHDT, CDR2 FYEKMQ (reference sequence). This CDR3 comprises 15 residues. V lost 1 base, J lost 1 base, and 9 bases lay in between. The CDR3 reads CASSLAGAGTDTQYF. In DNA, the CDR3 is TGTGCCAGCAGCTTAGCGGGGGCCGGCACAGATACGCAGTATTTT.

The V call is TRBV21-1, the J call TRBJ1-6. TRBV21-1 is annotated as a pseudogene. This CDR3 region has 17 residues. The CDR3 sequence is CASTAGRFSSYNSPLHF. As DNA, the CDR3 is TGTGCCAGCACCGCGGGACGATTCTCCTCCTATAATTCACCCCTCCACTTT.

The rearrangement joins TRBV5-1 to TRBJ2-2; 7 bases fit TRBD1. The CDR3 loop spans 14 amino acids. The germline V gene has CDR1 SGHRS and CDR2 YFSETQ. Germline trimming cut 4 bases from V and 6 bases from J; bases unmatched to any gene: 6. The DNA of the CDR3 is TGCGCCAGCAGCCCCGACAGGGTTCCCGGGGAGCTGTTTTTT. Amino acid sequence: CASSPDRVPGELFF.

The rearrangement joins TRBV7-3 to TRBJ2-5; unclear D gene. Trimming removed 4 bases from V and 1 base from J, with 7 bases in between. The CDR3 extends over 13 amino acids. Germline lookup yields CDR1 SGHTA and CDR2 FQGTGA. This CDR3 reads CASSSSAQETQYF. As DNA, the CDR3 is TGTGCCAGCAGCTCTTCCGCCCAAGAGACCCAGTACTTC.

The chain links TRBV6-5 to TRBJ1-5; the D is unclear. Germline V lookup: CDR1 MNHEY, CDR2 SVGAGI. The germline V and J ends were trimmed by 1 base and 7 bases, with 5 bases remaining between them. The CDR3 is 12 residues long. The CDR3 DNA reads TGTGCCAGCAGTTACTTGGGACAGCCCCAGCATTTT. It codes for CASSYLGQPQHF.

This clone has more than one count but fewer than ten. CDR3 DNA sequence: TGTGCCAGCTCACGGAGGACTAGCGGGGACAATGAGCAGTTCTTC. The encoded protein is CASSRRTSGDNEQFF. V gene TRBV18 combines with J gene TRBJ2-1; TRBD2 aligns across 12 bases. The V and J ends lost 4 bases and 5 bases, in that order; junction bases with no gene match: 3. Per germline, CDR1 KGHSH and CDR2 LQKENI. CDR3 length equals 15 residues.

The sample holds one count of this clone. This sequence joins TRBV6-4 and TRBJ1-4; D unresolved. V lost 0 bases and J 2 bases, leaving 10 bases between the germline ends. Looked up from germline, CDR1 is MRHNA and CDR2 is SNTAGT. The CDR3 contains 16 residues. The chain's CDR3 is CASSDSTVSTNEKLFF. The CDR3 coding sequence is TGTGCCAGCAGTGACTCCACAGTGTCCACTAATGAAAAACTGTTTTTT.

This chain uses TRBV28 with TRBJ1-1; D ambiguous. The CDR3 is 12 residues long. Germline CDR1 is MDHEN and CDR2 is SYDVKM. Trimming stripped 5 bases from V and 6 bases from J, with 10 bases between. The CDR3 reads CASSHGGAEAFF. The CDR3 DNA is TGTGCCAGCAGTCACGGTGGGGCTGAAGCTTTCTTT.

The CDR3 nucleotides are TGTGCCAGCAGCCCAGGGATCCGGACAGTCGGACTAGCGGGCCAAGAGACCCAGTACTTC. Translated: CASSPGIRTVGLAGQETQYF. This rearrangement joins TRBV11-3 to TRBJ2-5; 11 nucleotides align to TRBD2. J lost 1 base, V lost 5 bases, and 18 bases had no gene match. The CDR3 sequence is 20 residues long. Germline V gene lookup returns CDR1 SGHNT and CDR2 YENEEA.

This chain joins TRBV7-2 and TRBJ1-2, with no clear D. Looked up from germline, CDR1 is SGHTA and CDR2 is FQGNSA. Trimming took 1 base from V and 3 from J, leaving 18 bases between them. This CDR3 contains 17 residues. CDR3 amino acids: CASSLVRRRESYYGYTF. CDR3 nucleotide sequence: TGTGCCAGCAGCTTAGTCCGGCGCCGGGAAAGCTACTATGGCTACACCTTC. Full variable domain (rest looked up from reference TRBV7-2 and TRBJ1-2): GAGVSQSPSNKVTEKGKDVELRCDPISGHTALYWYRQSLGQGLEFLIYFQGNSAPDKSGLPSDRFSAERTGGSVSTLTIQRTQQEDSAVYLCASSLVRRRESYYGYTFGSGTRLTVV.

The rearrangement uses TRBV3-1 (or the pseudogene TRBV3-2) and TRBJ2-7; D remains unclear. Trimming took 1 base from V and 0 from J, leaving 10 bases between them. The CDR3 runs to 15 residues. CDR1 and CDR2 from the germline V gene are LGHDT and YNNKEL (reference sequence). The CDR3 nucleotides read TGTGCCAGCAGCCAAGCCTACAGCGTCTCCTACGAGCAGTACTTC. This codes for CASSQAYSVSYEQYF.

The chain is built from TRBV5-1 and TRBJ1-2; no firm D call. Germline lookup yields CDR1 SGHRS and CDR2 YFSETQ. The CDR3 runs 15 residues. Trimming shortened V by 5 bases and J by 5 bases, and 19 bases separated the two germline ends. In DNA, the CDR3 is TGCGCCAGCAGGGGCTTAGGAAGATTGAAATATGGCTACACCTTC. This gives the protein CASRGLGRLKYGYTF.

The chain combines TRBV5-1 with TRBJ1-2; D might be TRBD1 (5 bases). The CDR3 is made up of 14 amino acids. Germline loops: CDR1 SGHRS, CDR2 YFSETQ. V was shortened by 2 bases and J by 0 bases, with 8 bases between the two germline ends. CDR3 residues: CASSFDRTNYGYTF. For the CDR3, the DNA is TGCGCCAGCAGCTTTGACAGAACTAACTATGGCTACACCTTC.